This TCR beta chain derives from a study of blood T cell repertoires in COVID-19. Looking at the study overall: Sample material is recorded as cDNA or gDNA derived from T cells, B-cell-depleted T cells, or PBMCs.

Source study methods: Amplification from reference gene primers served as the basis for estimated nucleated cell counts. The table came from immunoSEQ multiplex PCR; TCRdb's copy has only in-frame clones and leaves some out. D and trimming were read from the DNA, whereas the V and J calls and clone size are those reported in that table. This table holds about 130,000 clones, 84% found once. Looked up from germline, CDR1 is SQVTM and CDR2 is ANQGSEA. With 2 bases removed from V and 0 bases from J, the gap between germline ends came to 7 bases. The length of the CDR3 is 13 residues. Sequencing was done on a sample of peripheral blood. V usage is TRBV29-1 and J usage is TRBJ1-1, with D unclear. This TCR was sampled from a woman aged 25 to 39 who had recovered from COVID-19. DNA of the CDR3: TGCAGCGTTGAATGGAGTTTGAACACTGAAGCTTTCTTT. Translating gives CSVEWSLNTEAFF. The whole variable domain, filled in from reference TRBV29-1 and TRBJ1-1, reads SAVISQKPSRDICQRGTSLTIQCQVDSQVTMMFWYRQQPGQSLTLIATANQGSEATYESGFVIDKFPISRPNLTFSTLTVSNMSPEDSSIYLCSVEWSLNTEAFFGQGTRLTVV.